These 2 T cell receptor beta chains share one sample of origin, sequenced in a study of control samples from healthy donors and cancer patients. The data were produced by immunoSEQ multiplex PCR, yet TCRdb's version contains in-frame clones alone and is incomplete. The sample lists about 140,000 clones, roughly 94% seen once, with 10% to 15% in the top ten. Sequencing used blood. The receptors were gathered from a man in his forties in good health.

This clone occurred a few times. The rearrangement links TRBV3-1 (or the pseudogene TRBV3-2) to TRBJ1-3; TRBD1 agrees at 7 bases. V trimming: 5 bases; J trimming: 3 bases; junction bases outside the gene matches: 4. The CDR3 is 14 residues long. Per the germline V gene, CDR1 is LGHDT and CDR2 is YNNKEL (reference sequence). The CDR3 protein is CASSTGVGGNTIYF. The CDR3 DNA follows: TGTGCCAGCAGCACAGGGGTGGGTGGAAACACCATATATTTT.

This clone occurred once. The chain carries TRBV30 and TRBJ2-7, with unresolved D. V was cut by 0 bases and J by 4 bases, with 4 bases left in between. The germline gives CDR1 GTSNPN, CDR2 SVGIG (reference sequence). This CDR3 spans 11 amino acids. The CDR3 sequence: CAWSVQYEQYF. The CDR3 region has the DNA TGTGCCTGGAGTGTACAGTACGAGCAGTACTTC.